These 30 T cell receptor beta chains came from one sample sequenced in a study of naive and memory T cell subsets. Both TRBC1 and TRBC2 were covered by a beta constant-region primer of two equimolar oligonucleotides. TCRdb reanalysed the UMI-ligation and nested PCR reads using MiXCR and keeps one entry per CDR3 protein. The sample yields tens of thousands of distinct CDR3 sequences, 13% seen once. Sequencing was carried out using effector memory CD4+ T cells from blood. Described subset: effector memory, CD45RA- CD27-. Source of these receptors: a human donor in good health.

This clonotype is medium-sized in the sample. The V call is TRBV20-1, the J call TRBJ1-1; perhaps TRBD1 as D (5 bases). CDR3 length: 15 residues. CDR1 is DFQATT, CDR2 SNEGSKA, per germline (reference sequence). V was clipped by 4 bases and J by 3 bases, with 18 bases between them. DNA of the CDR3: TGCAGTGCTATTCGTTCAGGGCGCGAGGACACTGAAGCTTTCTTT. This gives the protein CSAIRSGREDTEAFF.

This clonotype was counted only a few times. The CDR3 here is CAWSARTSPTGELFF. As DNA, the CDR3 is TGTGCCTGGAGTGCCCGGACCTCGCCAACCGGGGAGCTGTTTTTT. The genes are TRBV30 and TRBJ2-2; D is unresolved. There are 15 residues in the CDR3. Trimming stripped 1 base from V and 5 bases from J, with 14 bases between. CDR1 is GTSNPN, CDR2 SVGIG, per germline (reference sequence). Using reference TRBV30 and TRBJ2-2 for the parts outside the CDR3, the full variable domain is SQTIHQWPATLVQPVGSPLSLECTVEGTSNPNLYWYRQAAGRGLQLLFYSVGIGQISSEVPQNLSASRPQDRQFILSSKKLLLSDSGFYLCAWSARTSPTGELFFGEGSRLTVL.

The chain recombines TRBV7-8 with TRBJ2-1; D gene uncertain. Germline V CDR1 and CDR2: SGHVS, FQNEAQ. There are 14 residues in the CDR3. Deletions cut 5 bases from V and 0 bases from J, with 8 bases between. The CDR3 DNA follows: TGTGCCAGCAGCCATAGACACTCCTACAATGAGCAGTTCTTC. Translating it yields CASSHRHSYNEQFF.

This clonotype was seen at least ten times. The chain carries TRBV28 and TRBJ2-7, with a weak D call TRBD2 (6 bases). V lost 2 bases and J 6 bases, leaving 8 bases between the germline ends. CDR1 and CDR2 from the germline V gene are MDHEN and SYDVKM. CDR3 size: 12 residues. The CDR3 nucleotides are TGTGCCAGCAGTTTAAGGGGAGGCGAGCAGTACTTC. Protein sequence: CASSLRGGEQYF. The whole variable domain, remainder taken from reference TRBV28 and TRBJ2-7, is DVKVTQSSRYLVKRTGEKVFLECVQDMDHENMFWYRQDPGLGLRLIYFSYDVKMKEKGDIPEGYSVSREKKERFSLILESASTNQTSMYLCASSLRGGEQYFGPGTRLTVT.

The V gene is TRBV10-3, the J gene TRBJ2-2; 12 nucleotides match TRBD1. The CDR3 spans 14 residues. V was clipped by 10 bases and J by 4 bases; unmatched bases: 4. Per germline, CDR1 ENHRY and CDR2 SYGVKD. The DNA of the CDR3 is TGTGCCACCCTGGGACAGGGGGCCACCGGGGAGCTGTTTTTT. It is translated as CATLGQGATGELFF.

This clonotype occurred a few times. The chain couples TRBV28 to TRBJ1-5; 9 nucleotides line up with TRBD1. The V gene's germline CDR1 is MDHEN and CDR2 SYDVKM. The CDR3 totals 17 residues. The ends lost 5 bases at V and 7 bases at J; junction bases unmatched: 15. The CDR3 bases are TGTGCCAGCAGTCCGTCCCGGGACAGGGAGTTGGTGCAGCCCCAGCATTTT. It translates to CASSPSRDRELVQPQHF.

In nucleotides, the CDR3 is TGCAGTGCTGGGGGGGGAACGGGCCAAAACATTCAGTACTTC. This gives the protein CSAGGGTGQNIQYF. J is TRBJ2-4 and V is TRBV20-1; 7 bases are shared with TRBD2. This CDR3 spans 14 amino acids. With 5 bases clipped from V and 5 bases from J, the junction kept 9 bases outside the gene matches. Germline CDR1 reads DFQATT; CDR2 reads SNEGSKA (reference sequence).

There are a few counts of this clonotype. The chain carries TRBV18 and TRBJ1-1; D unresolved. Per the germline V gene, CDR1 is KGHSH and CDR2 is LQKENI. The CDR3 length is 14 residues. V lost 5 bases, J lost 0 bases, and 10 bases lay in between. Here the CDR3 DNA reads TGTGCCAGCTCAACGACGGGAATGAACACTGAAGCTTTCTTT. Translation gives CASSTTGMNTEAFF.

This clonotype was seen a handful of times. V and J are TRBV18 and TRBJ1-1; D remains unclear. Germline V gene data show CDR1 as KGHSH and CDR2 as LQKENI. V was pared by 2 bases and J by 2 bases, with 9 bases between. The CDR3 is 14 residues long. CDR3 coding DNA: TGTGCCAGCTCACCAGGGCAGATCAACACTGAAGCTTTCTTT. Translating it yields CASSPGQINTEAFF.

By frequency in the sample, this clonotype is medium-sized. The chain joins TRBV7-2 to TRBJ1-4; 11 bases align to TRBD1. The CDR3 spans 18 residues. Germline values: CDR1 SGHTA, CDR2 FQGNSA. V gave up 1 base and J gave up 2 bases; unmatched junction bases: 6. For the CDR3, the DNA is TGTGCCAGCAGCTTAGATCCATGGGACAGGGGGACTAATGAAAAACTGTTTTTT. Residues: CASSLDPWDRGTNEKLFF.

In its sample, this clonotype is medium-sized (0.01 to 0.1%). The chain couples TRBV20-1 to TRBJ2-1; 13 bases are shared with TRBD2. V lost 5 bases to trimming and J lost 8 bases; unmatched junction nucleotides: 9. The CDR3 spans 15 residues. Germline-derived CDR1 and CDR2 are DFQATT and SNEGSKA (reference sequence). The CDR3 DNA follows: TGCAGTGCTCCTAGGACTAGCGGGAGCAGTGATGAGCAGTTCTTC. This codes for CSAPRTSGSSDEQFF.

The CDR3 spells CASRRGDNSGNTIYF. CDR3 DNA: TGTGCCAGCCGAAGAGGGGACAACTCTGGAAACACCATATATTTT. This chain links TRBV6-2 or TRBV6-3 with TRBJ1-3; D perhaps matches TRBD1 (6 bases). The V and J ends lost 8 bases and 0 bases respectively, with 14 bases between them. The V gene's germline CDR1 is MNHEY and CDR2 SVGEGT. The CDR3 spans 15 residues.

This clonotype was seen ten or more times. The chain joins TRBV19 to TRBJ2-7, with 10 bases that match TRBD1. The V gene end was trimmed by 6 bases and the J gene end by 3 bases; junction bases not matched to a gene: 8. CDR3 length equals 15 residues. Germline V gene lookup returns CDR1 LNHDA and CDR2 SQIVND (reference sequence). CDR3 sequence reads: CASRETGTGVYEQYF. The CDR3, as DNA: TGTGCCAGTAGAGAAACCGGGACAGGGGTCTACGAGCAGTACTTC.

This clonotype was seen a handful of times. An end of the junction does not agree with germline; a read error may underlie this. The chain uses TRBV12-5 and TRBJ1-5; a weak D match, TRBD1 (5 bases). The CDR3 runs to 21 residues. Germline assignment: CDR1 LGHNT and CDR2 FRNRAP. CDR3 protein: CASGFKSPLSIFQDINKPQHF. CDR3 in DNA: TGTGCTAGTGGTTTTAAGTCCCCCTTAAGTATATTCCAGGACATCAATAAGCCCCAGCATTTT.

This clonotype came up a few times. The gene calls are TRBV7-9 and TRBJ2-3; a possible D gene is TRBD2 (5 bases). The CDR3 is 16 amino acids. Germline values: CDR1 SEHNR, CDR2 FQNEAQ (reference sequence). Trimming took off 5 bases at V and 4 bases at J, with 19 bases between the two ends. The CDR3 is CASSPPRGGLPDTQYF. CDR3 coding DNA: TGTGCCAGCAGCCCCCCTCGGGGTGGCCTCCCAGATACGCAGTATTTT.

This clonotype was detected a few times. The rearrangement links TRBV3-1 to TRBJ2-7, with TRBD2 matching 10 bases. V lost 7 bases, J lost 0 bases, and 3 bases stayed unmatched. From germline, CDR1 is LGHDT and CDR2 YNNKEL (reference sequence). The CDR3 is made up of 14 amino acids. This CDR3 reads CASTPSGSSYEQYF. The CDR3, as DNA: TGTGCCAGCACCCCTAGCGGGAGCTCCTACGAGCAGTACTTC.

This clonotype was found many times. The rearrangement uses TRBV20-1 and TRBJ2-5, with TRBD1 matching over 8 bases. The CDR3 spans 14 residues. Per the germline V gene, CDR1 is DFQATT and CDR2 is SNEGSKA (reference sequence). V gave up 5 bases and J gave up 4 bases; unmatched junction bases: 9. CDR3 coding DNA: TGCAGTGCTTCGGACCCAGGGGGCGTAGAGACCCAGTACTTC. Translated: CSASDPGGVETQYF.

This clonotype has a handful of counts. J is TRBJ2-7 and V is TRBV29-1; D is ambiguous. The CDR3 extends over 11 amino acids. The ends were cut back, 7 bases at V and 0 bases at J, with 7 bases in the middle. CDR1 is SQVTM, CDR2 ANQGSEA, per germline. In DNA, the CDR3 is TGCAGCGCCGGATACTCCTACGAGCAGTACTTC. Its translation: CSAGYSYEQYF.

The chain couples TRBV28 to TRBJ2-7; D remains unclear. CDR1 MDHEN and CDR2 SYDVKM come from the germline V gene. Deletions cut 3 bases from V and 5 bases from J, with 23 bases between. The length of the CDR3 is 17 residues. The CDR3 sequence is CASSFVFRRPDAHEQYF. Here the CDR3 DNA reads TGTGCCAGCAGTTTTGTCTTTCGACGGCCGGATGCCCACGAGCAGTACTTC.

This clonotype was counted a few times. The chain combines TRBV5-4 with TRBJ2-3; 9 bases map to TRBD2. Germline trimming cut 4 bases from V and 1 base from J; bases unmatched to any gene: 7. The CDR3 contains 16 residues. Germline V gives CDR1 SGHNT, CDR2 YYREEE (reference sequence). CDR3 protein: CASSREGLAGTDTQYF. CDR3 sequence (DNA): TGTGCCAGCAGCAGAGAGGGACTAGCCGGCACAGATACGCAGTATTTT.

The chain is built from TRBV7-9 and TRBJ2-7; no firm D call. CDR1 SEHNR and CDR2 FQNEAQ come from the germline V gene (reference sequence). This CDR3 spans 15 amino acids. V lost 4 bases and J lost 0, with 13 bases in between. DNA of the CDR3: TGTGCCAGCAGCTCACCGGGCCGAAGCTCCTACGAGCAGTACTTC. Its protein product is CASSSPGRSSYEQYF.

This clonotype has a count of ten or more. The gene calls are TRBV19 and TRBJ2-7; 7 bases are a match to TRBD1. With V trimmed by 7 bases and J by 1 base, 7 bases remained unmatched. Per germline, CDR1 LNHDA and CDR2 SQIVND (reference sequence). The CDR3 covers 14 residues. This chain's CDR3 is CASNDGQASYEQYF. The CDR3 region has the DNA TGTGCCAGTAATGACGGACAGGCGTCCTACGAGCAGTACTTC.

This clonotype has only a few counts. V gene TRBV6-2 or TRBV6-3 combines with J gene TRBJ1-1, with D unresolved. The CDR3 length is 13 residues. Germline lookup yields CDR1 MNHEY and CDR2 SVGEGT. V lost 1 base to trimming and J lost 1 base, with 4 bases between them. CDR3 sequence reads: CASSYWENTEAFF. For the CDR3, the DNA is TGTGCCAGCAGTTACTGGGAGAACACTGAAGCTTTCTTT.

This clonotype was recorded many times. The gene calls are TRBV28 and TRBJ2-1; TRBD2 matches at 14 bases. This CDR3 region has 16 residues. CDR1 and CDR2 from the germline V gene are MDHEN and SYDVKM. After removal of 3 bases from V and 8 bases from J, the junction contained 6 bases not matched to a gene. CDR3 in amino acids: CASSLPGLAGVYEQFF. CDR3 DNA: TGTGCCAGCAGTTTGCCGGGACTAGCGGGAGTCTATGAGCAGTTCTTC.

This chain links TRBV27 with TRBJ2-4; TRBD2 matches at 9 bases. Losses at the gene ends were 6 bases for V and 6 bases for J; bases not matched to a gene: 6. Germline CDR1 and CDR2: MNHEY and SMNVEV (reference sequence). This CDR3 comprises 14 residues. The CDR3 DNA reads TGTGCCAGCAGAGCGGGAGGCGGGGGAAACATTCAGTACTTC. Amino acid sequence: CASRAGGGGNIQYF.

This clonotype showed up just a few times. The chain joins TRBV6-2 or TRBV6-3 to TRBJ2-1, with 15 nucleotides matching TRBD2. The CDR3 covers 19 residues. With 4 bases clipped from V and 1 base from J, the junction kept 8 bases outside the gene matches. The germline V gene has CDR1 MNHEY and CDR2 SVGEGT. The CDR3 region is CASSSGLAGGPGSYNEQFF. In DNA, the CDR3 is TGTGCCAGCAGTTCAGGACTAGCGGGAGGGCCCGGGTCCTACAATGAGCAGTTCTTC.

V and J are TRBV15 and TRBJ1-3; 8 bases fit TRBD1. V lost 3 bases, J lost 7 bases, and 2 bases stayed unmatched. The CDR3 contains 13 residues. Germline V gene sequence: CDR1 LNHNV, CDR2 YYDKDF (reference sequence). CDR3: CATSSGQGNTIYF. CDR3 nucleotide sequence: TGTGCCACCAGCAGCGGACAGGGCAACACCATATATTTT.

The V gene is TRBV6-5, the J gene TRBJ2-1, with D perhaps TRBD2 (6 bases). CDR1 and CDR2 (germline): MNHEY, SVGAGI. V was clipped by 2 bases and J by 3 bases, with 17 bases between them. The CDR3 length is 17 residues. The CDR3 region has the DNA TGTGCCAGCAGTTACGGGGTTCGGCGGGACCGCTACAATGAGCAGTTCTTC. Its protein is CASSYGVRRDRYNEQFF.

This clonotype was seen repeatedly, ten times or more. The V and J genes are TRBV27 and TRBJ2-5, with TRBD2 matching over 14 bases. Trimming cost V 5 bases and J 5 bases; bases outside gene matches: 16. This CDR3 spans 19 amino acids. Germline CDR1 MNHEY, CDR2 SMNVEV (reference sequence). Written as DNA, the CDR3 is TGTGCCAGCAGTCCCACGGGACAGGGGACTAGCGGGAGCCCGGAGACCCAGTACTTC. Translation: CASSPTGQGTSGSPETQYF.

This clonotype has a handful of counts. This clone may be a read error of a much larger clone one base away. The chain is built from TRBV5-1 and TRBJ2-6; D not resolved. This CDR3 is 16 amino acids long. Germline assignment: CDR1 SGHRS and CDR2 YFSETQ. V shed 0 bases and J shed 2 bases, with 9 bases lying between them. In DNA, the CDR3 is TGCGCCAGCAGCTTGGTCGGTTCCGCTGGGGCCAACGTCCTGACTTTC. Its protein is CASSLVGSAGANVLTF.